Below are 23 T cell receptor beta chains sequenced from a single sample in a study of T cell repertoires in cytomegalovirus infection. From the reads, TCRdb called clonotypes with MiXCR, one entry per CDR3 protein. The sample carries a few hundred thousand distinct CDR3 sequences, 26% recorded once. The specimen was PBMCs. These receptors came from a human donor in good health (CMV status not recorded). Some clones in this sample may be carry-over from other donors' samples.

The rearrangement joins TRBV24-1 to TRBJ2-1, with D maybe TRBD1 (6 bases). The CDR3 has 14 amino acids. Trimming pared 9 bases from V and 0 bases from J, leaving 11 bases between. Germline V lookup: CDR1 KGHDR, CDR2 SFDVKD. In DNA form, the CDR3 reads TGTGCCACCCATCAGGGGCGCTCCTACAATGAGCAGTTCTTC. Its translation is CATHQGRSYNEQFF.

The chain combines TRBV29-1 with TRBJ2-1; D uncertain. The germline V gene encodes CDR1 SQVTM and CDR2 ANQGSEA. The CDR3 covers 16 residues. The V and J ends lost 8 bases and 0 bases respectively, with 20 bases between them. The CDR3 DNA sequence: TGCAGCCCCCGAAGCCGCACGACGAGCTCCTACAATGAGCAGTTCTTC. This gives the protein CSPRSRTTSSYNEQFF.

The V call is TRBV12-3 or TRBV12-4, the J call TRBJ2-1, with a weak D call TRBD2 (6 bases). V was clipped by 8 bases and J by 3 bases, with 11 bases between them. CDR3 length: 13 residues. CDR3 sequence reads: CASAHGSYNEQFF. The CDR3 coding sequence is TGTGCCAGCGCCCACGGGAGCTACAATGAGCAGTTCTTC.

This clonotype turned up a few times. The chain is built from TRBV11-2 and TRBJ2-6; 11 positions match TRBD2. CDR1 and CDR2 (germline): SGHAT, FQNNGV. The CDR3 runs to 18 residues. Unmatched junction bases numbered 6, after V lost 3 bases and J lost 2 bases. CDR3 nucleotides: TGTGCCAGCAGCTTTTTACTAGCGGGAGAGGCTGGGGCCAACGTCCTGACTTTC. This encodes CASSFLLAGEAGANVLTF.

The chain employs TRBV5-6 and TRBJ1-2, with 7 bases aligning to TRBD1. V lost 1 base to trimming and J lost 1 base; unmatched junction nucleotides: 10. The CDR3 contains 17 residues. In germline, CDR1 is SGHDT, CDR2 YYEEEE. This CDR3 reads CASSLPGPGQNNYGYTF. CDR3 coding DNA: TGTGCCAGCAGCTTGCCGGGTCCGGGACAGAATAACTATGGCTACACCTTC.

This chain uses TRBV5-1 with TRBJ2-5; possibly TRBD1 for D (5 bases). V was trimmed by 1 base and J by 1 base, leaving 11 bases between them. The CDR3 is 15 amino acids. Germline lookup yields CDR1 SGHRS and CDR2 YFSETQ. The DNA of the CDR3 is TGCGCCAGCAGCTTGTCAGGGAAACTCCAAGAGACCCAGTACTTC. It encodes CASSLSGKLQETQYF.

This clonotype has a count of ten or more. V usage is TRBV7-2 and J usage is TRBJ2-1; perhaps TRBD2 as D (5 bases). Trimming removed 5 bases from V and 5 bases from J, with 13 bases in between. Per the germline V gene, CDR1 is SGHTA and CDR2 is FQGNSA. CDR3 length equals 14 residues. CDR3 protein: CASSPTSPNNEQFF. CDR3 nucleotides: TGTGCCAGCAGCCCAACTAGTCCCAACAATGAGCAGTTCTTC.

V is TRBV6-5 and J is TRBJ1-1, with 7 bases lining up with TRBD1. This CDR3 contains 15 residues. Germline CDR1 and CDR2: MNHEY and SVGAGI. Unmatched junction bases numbered 10, after V lost 2 bases and J lost 7 bases. CDR3 coding DNA: TGTGCCAGCAGTTACAATGTAATAGGGGGCCGTGAAGCTTTCTTT. As protein: CASSYNVIGGREAFF.

The chain combines TRBV12-3 or TRBV12-4 with TRBJ2-7; the D gene is possibly TRBD2 (6 bases). With 5 bases removed from V and 0 bases from J, the gap between germline ends came to 11 bases. This CDR3 has 14 amino acids. The CDR3 DNA sequence: TGTGCCAGCAGTCCTGGACTAACCTCCTACGAGCAGTACTTC. Translation gives CASSPGLTSYEQYF.

The J gene is TRBJ2-1, the V gene TRBV19, with a tentative D call TRBD2 (6 bases). CDR1 is LNHDA, CDR2 SQIVND, per germline (reference sequence). This CDR3 contains 14 residues. Trimming removed 2 bases at V and 7 bases at J, with 12 bases between. For the CDR3, the DNA is TGTGCCAGTAGTATAACTGGGAGCGGGAATGAGCAGTTCTTC. It encodes CASSITGSGNEQFF.

This clonotype was observed many times. The J gene is TRBJ2-5, the V gene TRBV7-9; the D gene is possibly TRBD2 (6 bases). The germline gives CDR1 SEHNR, CDR2 FQNEAQ (reference sequence). V was cut by 0 bases and J by 7 bases, with 15 bases left in between. The CDR3 is 15 amino acids. CDR3 coding DNA: TGTGCCAGCAGCTTAGCGGGACTTCCCCTGGGGACCCAGTACTTC. Residues: CASSLAGLPLGTQYF.

The V and J genes are TRBV28 and TRBJ1-3; D ambiguous. CDR3 length: 15 residues. The V end was cut by 7 bases, the J end by 0 bases, with 13 bases between. Per germline, CDR1 MDHEN and CDR2 SYDVKM. The CDR3 nucleotides are TGTGCCAGCAAGTCGATCTTAACCTCTGGAAACACCATATATTTT. This sequence encodes CASKSILTSGNTIYF.

This clonotype has ten or more counts. The CDR3 DNA sequence: TGTGCCAGCAGCCCTGGGGCTTGGGGAGACGAGCAGTACTTC. Protein product: CASSPGAWGDEQYF. The V and J genes are TRBV7-2 and TRBJ2-7; the D gene could be TRBD1 or TRBD2 (5 bases each). This CDR3 has 14 amino acids. V lost 5 bases, J lost 5 bases, and 16 bases lay in between. Germline-derived CDR1 and CDR2 are SGHTA and FQGNSA.

This clonotype came up many times. The rearrangement uses TRBV7-9 and TRBJ2-1; 11 bases are shared with TRBD2. Germline V CDR1 and CDR2: SEHNR, FQNEAQ (reference sequence). Trimming removed 8 bases from V and 6 bases from J; junction bases left unmatched: 9. CDR3 length equals 15 residues. CDR3 protein: CASGDPGTSGNEQFF. CDR3 nucleotide sequence: TGTGCCAGCGGGGACCCCGGGACTAGCGGCAATGAGCAGTTCTTC.

The gene calls are TRBV11-2 and TRBJ1-2, with TRBD1 as a possible D gene (5 bases). The germline V gene encodes CDR1 SGHAT and CDR2 FQNNGV. Trimming removed 4 bases at V and 7 bases at J, with 13 bases between. The CDR3 has 13 residues. The CDR3 DNA reads TGTGCCAGCAGCTCCGGGGCAGAGGGTGGCTACACCTTC. It specifies CASSSGAEGGYTF.

This clonotype was picked up a small number of times. DNA of the CDR3: TGTGCCAGCCTCTCCTCGACAGGCCCGAAAGCTTTCTTT. This translates into CASLSSTGPKAFF. This chain links TRBV28 with TRBJ1-1, with TRBD1 as a possible D gene (6 bases). This CDR3 contains 13 residues. Germline V gene sequence: CDR1 MDHEN, CDR2 SYDVKM. Trimming took off 8 bases at V and 9 bases at J, with 19 bases between the two ends.

This clonotype occurred a few times. The V call is TRBV11-2, the J call TRBJ2-1; 8 nucleotides line up with TRBD2. Unmatched junction bases numbered 9, after V lost 5 bases and J lost 6 bases. There are 15 residues in the CDR3. Germline V gene sequence: CDR1 SGHAT, CDR2 FQNNGV. As DNA, the CDR3 is TGTGCCAGCAGCCCGGGGACTAGAGTGGGCAATGAGCAGTTCTTC. Amino acid sequence: CASSPGTRVGNEQFF. Full variable domain (remainder filled in from reference TRBV11-2 and TRBJ2-1): EAGVAQSPRYKIIEKRQSVAFWCNPISGHATLYWYQQILGQGPKLLIQFQNNGVVDDSQLPKDRFSAERLKGVDSTLKIQPAKLEDSAVYLCASSPGTRVGNEQFFGPGTRLTVL.

The V call is TRBV11-2, the J call TRBJ1-2; D is uncertain. CDR3 length equals 16 residues. V was pared by 1 base and J by 4 bases, with 16 bases between. In germline, CDR1 is SGHAT, CDR2 FQNNGV. CDR3 DNA: TGTGCCAGCAGCTTAGTCGACCGAGGCAGCGGCTATGGCTACACCTTC. Residues: CASSLVDRGSGYGYTF.

This clonotype was seen a handful of times. The chain carries TRBV11-2 and TRBJ2-5, with D perhaps TRBD2 (5 bases). Trimming shortened V by 2 bases and J by 4 bases, and 17 bases separated the two germline ends. There are 16 residues in the CDR3. CDR1 SGHAT and CDR2 FQNNGV come from the germline V gene. CDR3 residues: CASSLFATLEGETQYF. Written as DNA, the CDR3 is TGTGCCAGCAGCTTATTTGCCACCCTCGAGGGAGAGACCCAGTACTTC.

J is TRBJ1-3 and V is TRBV27, with D possibly matching TRBD1 (6 bases). Germline V gene data show CDR1 as MNHEY and CDR2 as SMNVEV (reference sequence). This CDR3 has 15 amino acids. Trimming took off 0 bases at V and 1 base at J, with 7 bases between the two ends. This CDR3 is CASSLSGQSGNTIYF. CDR3 nucleotides: TGTGCCAGCAGTTTATCCGGACAGTCTGGAAACACCATATATTTT.

This chain joins TRBV12-3 or TRBV12-4 and TRBJ1-6, with TRBD1 matching over 9 bases. This CDR3 is built from 14 residues. The V gene end was trimmed by 5 bases and the J gene end by 10 bases; junction bases not matched to a gene: 6. The CDR3 bases are TGTGCCAGCAGTCAAGGGGACAGGGAGTCACCCCTCCACTTT. Its protein is CASSQGDRESPLHF.

This chain joins TRBV20-1 and TRBJ2-1, with 11 bases that match TRBD2. V lost 0 bases, J lost 9 bases, and 13 bases stayed unmatched. This CDR3 has 17 amino acids. Germline CDR1 DFQATT, CDR2 SNEGSKA (reference sequence). DNA of the CDR3: TGCAGTGCTAGAGATCTAGCGGGAGGACTATCATTTGGTGAGCAGTTCTTC. It specifies CSARDLAGGLSFGEQFF.

This clonotype came up many times. This chain uses TRBV7-2 with TRBJ2-5; 7 bases line up with TRBD1. The CDR3 is made up of 15 amino acids. Germline values: CDR1 SGHTA, CDR2 FQGNSA. With V trimmed by 1 base and J by 8 bases, 10 bases remained unmatched. CDR3 nucleotides: TGTGCCAGCAGCTTAGTATCAGGGGGTGGTGATACCCAGTACTTC. It translates to CASSLVSGGGDTQYF.